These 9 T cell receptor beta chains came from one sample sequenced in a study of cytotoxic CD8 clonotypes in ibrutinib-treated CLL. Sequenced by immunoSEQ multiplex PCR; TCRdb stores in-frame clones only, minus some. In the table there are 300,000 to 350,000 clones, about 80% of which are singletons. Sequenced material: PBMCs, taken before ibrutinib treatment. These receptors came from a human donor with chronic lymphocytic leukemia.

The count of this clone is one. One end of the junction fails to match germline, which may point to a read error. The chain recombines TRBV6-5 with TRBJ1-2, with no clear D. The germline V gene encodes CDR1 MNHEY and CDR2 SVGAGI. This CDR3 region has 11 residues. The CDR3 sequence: CASSYESTVSF. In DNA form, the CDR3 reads TGTGCCAGCAGTTACGAAAGCACAGTCTCCTTC.

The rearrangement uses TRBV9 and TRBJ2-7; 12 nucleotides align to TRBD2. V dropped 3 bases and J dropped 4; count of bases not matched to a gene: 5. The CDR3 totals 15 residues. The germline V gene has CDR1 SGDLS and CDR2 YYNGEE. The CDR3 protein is CASSAGLAGIYEQYF. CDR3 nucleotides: TGTGCCAGCAGCGCCGGACTAGCGGGAATTTACGAGCAGTACTTC.

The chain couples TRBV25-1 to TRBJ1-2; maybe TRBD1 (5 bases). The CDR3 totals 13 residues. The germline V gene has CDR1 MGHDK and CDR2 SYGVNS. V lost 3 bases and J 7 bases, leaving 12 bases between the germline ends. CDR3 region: CASSDRGAGGYTF. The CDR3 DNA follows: TGTGCCAGCAGTGACAGAGGGGCGGGTGGCTACACCTTC.

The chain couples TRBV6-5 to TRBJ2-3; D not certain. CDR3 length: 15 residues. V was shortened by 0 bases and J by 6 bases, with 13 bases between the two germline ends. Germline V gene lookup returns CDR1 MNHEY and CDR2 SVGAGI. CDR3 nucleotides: TGTGCCAGCAGTTACTCGACCAAACCCTGGGATACGCAGTATTTT. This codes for CASSYSTKPWDTQYF.

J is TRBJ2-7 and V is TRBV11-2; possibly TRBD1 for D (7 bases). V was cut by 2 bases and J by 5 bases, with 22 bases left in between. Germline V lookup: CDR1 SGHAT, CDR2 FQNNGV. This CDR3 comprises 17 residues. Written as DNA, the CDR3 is TGTGCCAGCAGCTTATTGTTGGGGGGCAACAGGGGCCACGAGCAGTACTTC. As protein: CASSLLLGGNRGHEQYF.

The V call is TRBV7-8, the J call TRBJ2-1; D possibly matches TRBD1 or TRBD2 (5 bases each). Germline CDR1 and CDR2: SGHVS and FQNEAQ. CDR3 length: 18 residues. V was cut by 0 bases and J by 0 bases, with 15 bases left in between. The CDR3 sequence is CASSLAFGTGTSYNEQFF. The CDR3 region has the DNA TGTGCCAGCAGCTTAGCGTTCGGGACGGGGACCTCCTACAATGAGCAGTTCTTC. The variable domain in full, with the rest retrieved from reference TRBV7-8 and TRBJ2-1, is GAGVSQSPRYKVAKRGQDVALRCDPISGHVSLFWYQQALGQGPEFLTYFQNEAQLDKSGLPSDRFFAERPEGSVSTLKIQRTQQEDSAVYLCASSLAFGTGTSYNEQFFGPGTRLTVL.

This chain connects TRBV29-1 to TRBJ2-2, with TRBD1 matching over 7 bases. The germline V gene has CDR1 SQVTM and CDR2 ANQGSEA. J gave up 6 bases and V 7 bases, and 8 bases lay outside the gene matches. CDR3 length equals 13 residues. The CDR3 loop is CSARTGGAGELFF. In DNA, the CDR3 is TGCAGCGCCCGGACAGGCGGCGCCGGGGAGCTGTTTTTT.

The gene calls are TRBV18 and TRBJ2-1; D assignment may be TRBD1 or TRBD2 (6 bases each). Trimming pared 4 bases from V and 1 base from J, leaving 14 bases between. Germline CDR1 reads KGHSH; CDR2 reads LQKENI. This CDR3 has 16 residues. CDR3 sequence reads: CASSRGATGSYNEQFF. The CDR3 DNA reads TGTGCCAGCTCACGGGGGGCTACCGGTTCCTACAATGAGCAGTTCTTC.

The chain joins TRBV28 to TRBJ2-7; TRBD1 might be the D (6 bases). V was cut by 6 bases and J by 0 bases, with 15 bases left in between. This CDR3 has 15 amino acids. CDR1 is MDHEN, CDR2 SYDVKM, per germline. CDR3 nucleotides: TGTGCCAGCAGCACTTGGACAGCCGGCTCCTACGAGCAGTACTTC. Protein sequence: CASSTWTAGSYEQYF.